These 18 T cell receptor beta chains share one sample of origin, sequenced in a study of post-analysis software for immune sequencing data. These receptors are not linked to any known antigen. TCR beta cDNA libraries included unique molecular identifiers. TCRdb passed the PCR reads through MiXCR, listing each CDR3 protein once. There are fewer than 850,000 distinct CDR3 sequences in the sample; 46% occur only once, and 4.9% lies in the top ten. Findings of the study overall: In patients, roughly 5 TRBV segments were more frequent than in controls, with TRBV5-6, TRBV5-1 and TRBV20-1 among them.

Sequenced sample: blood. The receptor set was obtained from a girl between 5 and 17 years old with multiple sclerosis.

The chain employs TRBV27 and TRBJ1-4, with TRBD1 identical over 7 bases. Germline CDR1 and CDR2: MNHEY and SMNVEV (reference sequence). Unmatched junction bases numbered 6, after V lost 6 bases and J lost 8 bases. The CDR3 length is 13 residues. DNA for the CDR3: TGTGCCAGCAGAACAGGGGTAGGAGAAAAACTGTTTTTT. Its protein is CASRTGVGEKLFF. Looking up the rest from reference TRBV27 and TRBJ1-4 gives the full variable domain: EAQVTQNPRYLITVTGKKLTVTCSQNMNHEYMSWYRQDPGLGLRQIYYSMNVEVTDKGDVPEGYKVSRKEKRNFPLILESPSPNQTSLYFCASRTGVGEKLFFGSGTQLSVL.

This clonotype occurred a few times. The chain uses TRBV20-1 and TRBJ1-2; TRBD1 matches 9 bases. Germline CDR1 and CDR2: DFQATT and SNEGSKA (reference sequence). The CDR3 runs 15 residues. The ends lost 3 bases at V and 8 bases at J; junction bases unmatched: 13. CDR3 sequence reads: CSARARVGTGKGYTF. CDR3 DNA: TGCAGTGCTAGGGCGCGTGTCGGGACAGGGAAAGGCTACACCTTC.

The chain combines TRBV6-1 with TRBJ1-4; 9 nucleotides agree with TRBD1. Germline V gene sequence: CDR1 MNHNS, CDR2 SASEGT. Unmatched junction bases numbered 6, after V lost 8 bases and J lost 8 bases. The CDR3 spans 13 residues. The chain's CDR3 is CASVSTGGEKLFF. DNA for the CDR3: TGTGCCAGCGTCTCAACAGGGGGCGAAAAACTGTTTTTT.

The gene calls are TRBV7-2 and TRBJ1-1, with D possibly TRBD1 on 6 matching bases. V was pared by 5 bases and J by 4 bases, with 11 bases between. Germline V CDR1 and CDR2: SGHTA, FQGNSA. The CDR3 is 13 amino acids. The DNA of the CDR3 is TGTGCCAGCAGCCGGGGACACAGCACTGAAGCTTTCTTT. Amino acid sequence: CASSRGHSTEAFF.

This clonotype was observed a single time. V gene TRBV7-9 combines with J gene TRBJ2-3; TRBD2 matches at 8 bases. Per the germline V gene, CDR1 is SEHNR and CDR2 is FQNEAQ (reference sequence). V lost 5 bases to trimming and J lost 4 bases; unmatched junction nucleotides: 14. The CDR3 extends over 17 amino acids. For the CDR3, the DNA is TGTGCCAGCAGCCCCAGGAGGGCGGGGGGATTCGCAGATACGCAGTATTTT. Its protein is CASSPRRAGGFADTQYF.

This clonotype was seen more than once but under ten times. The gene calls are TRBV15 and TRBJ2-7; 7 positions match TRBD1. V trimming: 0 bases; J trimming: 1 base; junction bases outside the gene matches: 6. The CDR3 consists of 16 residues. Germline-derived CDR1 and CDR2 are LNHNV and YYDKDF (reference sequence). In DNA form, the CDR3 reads TGTGCCACCAGCAGAGATCCAGGGGGTCAGTCCTACGAGCAGTACTTC. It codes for CATSRDPGGQSYEQYF. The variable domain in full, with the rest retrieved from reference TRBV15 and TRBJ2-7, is DAMVIQNPRYQVTQFGKPVTLSCSQTLNHNVMYWYQQKSSQAPKLLFHYYDKDFNNEADTPDNFQSRRPNTSFCFLDIRSPGLGDTAMYLCATSRDPGGQSYEQYFGPGTRLTVT.

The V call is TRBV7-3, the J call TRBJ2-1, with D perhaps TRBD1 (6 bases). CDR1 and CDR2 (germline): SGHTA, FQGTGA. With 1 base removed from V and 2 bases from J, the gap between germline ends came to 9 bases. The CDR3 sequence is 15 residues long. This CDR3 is CASSLRGPTYNEQFF. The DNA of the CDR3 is TGTGCCAGCAGCTTAAGGGGGCCCACCTACAATGAGCAGTTCTTC. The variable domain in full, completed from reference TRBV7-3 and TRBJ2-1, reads GAGVSQTPSNKVTEKGKYVELRCDPISGHTALYWYRQSLGQGPEFLIYFQGTGAADDSGLPNDRFFAVRPEGSVSTLKIQRTERGDSAVYLCASSLRGPTYNEQFFGPGTRLTVL.

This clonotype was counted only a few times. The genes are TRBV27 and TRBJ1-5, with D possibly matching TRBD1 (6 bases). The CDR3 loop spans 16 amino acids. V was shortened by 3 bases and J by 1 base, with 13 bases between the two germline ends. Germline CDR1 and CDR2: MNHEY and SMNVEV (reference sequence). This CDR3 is CASSFEGGRSNQPQHF. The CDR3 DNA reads TGTGCCAGCAGTTTCGAGGGGGGCAGGAGCAATCAGCCCCAGCATTTT.

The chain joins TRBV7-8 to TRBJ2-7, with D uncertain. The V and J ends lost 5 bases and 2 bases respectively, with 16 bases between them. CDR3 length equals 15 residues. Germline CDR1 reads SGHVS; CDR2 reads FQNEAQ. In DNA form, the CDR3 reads TGTGCCAGCAGCCGGGCTCGAGCGCCAGCCTACGAGCAGTACTTC. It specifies CASSRARAPAYEQYF.

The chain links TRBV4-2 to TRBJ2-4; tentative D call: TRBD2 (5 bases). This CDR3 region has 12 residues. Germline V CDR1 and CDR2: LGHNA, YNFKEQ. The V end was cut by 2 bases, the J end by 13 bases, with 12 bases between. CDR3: CASSQTPGGQYF. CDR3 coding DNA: TGTGCCAGCAGCCAAACCCCGGGCGGGCAGTACTTC.

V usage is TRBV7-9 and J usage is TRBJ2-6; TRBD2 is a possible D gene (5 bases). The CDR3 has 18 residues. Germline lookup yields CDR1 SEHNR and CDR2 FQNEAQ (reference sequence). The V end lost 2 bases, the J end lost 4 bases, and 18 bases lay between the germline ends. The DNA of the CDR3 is TGTGCCAGCAGCTTACGGGCCGGGGAAGGATTGGGGGCCAACGTCCTGACTTTC. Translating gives CASSLRAGEGLGANVLTF.

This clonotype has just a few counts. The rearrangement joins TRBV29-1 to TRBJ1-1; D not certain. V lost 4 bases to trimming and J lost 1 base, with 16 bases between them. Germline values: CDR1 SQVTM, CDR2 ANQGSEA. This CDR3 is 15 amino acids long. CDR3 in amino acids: CSVAGRLNPNTEAFF. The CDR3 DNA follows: TGCAGCGTTGCTGGCCGTCTGAACCCGAACACTGAAGCTTTCTTT.

CDR3 sequence reads: CASSQAPHTGELFF. Written as DNA, the CDR3 is TGTGCCAGCAGCCAAGCGCCACACACCGGGGAGCTGTTTTTT. V is TRBV4-2 and J is TRBJ2-2; D remains ambiguous. Trimming took off 1 base at V and 3 bases at J, with 6 bases between the two ends. The CDR3 loop spans 14 amino acids. Germline CDR1 LGHNA, CDR2 YNFKEQ.

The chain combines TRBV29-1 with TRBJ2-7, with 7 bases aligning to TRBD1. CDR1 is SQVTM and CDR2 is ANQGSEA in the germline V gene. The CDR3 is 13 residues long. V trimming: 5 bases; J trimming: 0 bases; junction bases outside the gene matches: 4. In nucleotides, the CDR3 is TGCAGCGTTTCCCGGGACAGCTCCTACGAGCAGTACTTC. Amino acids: CSVSRDSSYEQYF.

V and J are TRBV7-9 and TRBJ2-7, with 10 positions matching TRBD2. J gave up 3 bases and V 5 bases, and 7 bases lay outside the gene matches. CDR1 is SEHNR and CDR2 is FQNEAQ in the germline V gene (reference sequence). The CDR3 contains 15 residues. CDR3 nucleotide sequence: TGTGCCAGCAGCACACGGACTAGCGGCTTCTACGAGCAGTACTTC. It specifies CASSTRTSGFYEQYF.

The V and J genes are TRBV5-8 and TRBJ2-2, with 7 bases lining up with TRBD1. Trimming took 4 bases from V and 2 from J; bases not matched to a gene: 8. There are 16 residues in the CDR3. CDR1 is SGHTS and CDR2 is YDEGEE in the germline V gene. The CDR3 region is CASSPIQGVNTGELFF. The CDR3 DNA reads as TGTGCCAGCAGCCCTATCCAGGGGGTCAACACCGGGGAGCTGTTTTTT.

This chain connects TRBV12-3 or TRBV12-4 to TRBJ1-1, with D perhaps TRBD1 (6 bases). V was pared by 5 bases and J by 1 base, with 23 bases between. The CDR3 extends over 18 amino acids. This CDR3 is CASSERGGSPVWNTEAFF. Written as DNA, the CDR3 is TGTGCCAGCAGTGAGAGGGGGGGAAGTCCGGTATGGAACACTGAAGCTTTCTTT.

The CDR3 loop reads CSYMGGGSYNEQYF. CDR3 bases: TGCAGTTACATGGGAGGGGGATCCTACAATGAGCAGTACTTC. This chain joins TRBV29-1 and TRBJ2-1; possible D gene TRBD2, 7 bases. The J call may be incorrect, as the DNA end agrees better with TRBJ2-7. The CDR3 is 14 residues long. Germline lookup yields CDR1 SQVTM and CDR2 ANQGSEA.